The TCR beta chain described here comes from a study of T-cell memory formation after mild COVID-19. Turning to this clonotype: Its antigen is currently unknown.

The CDR3 has 17 residues. The V end was cut by 1 base, the J end by 0 bases, with 17 bases between. The V gene's germline CDR1 is DFQATT and CDR2 SNEGSKA (reference sequence). A single record per CDR3 protein comes from TCRdb applying MiXCR to the 5' RACE reads. The data show hundreds of thousands of distinct CDR3 sequences, with approximately 18% seen just once and around 12% held by the top ten. Broader study findings: Some responding clones appeared in pre-infection memory, suggesting cross-reactive memory joined.

Sequencing used PBMCs or a T cell subset sorted from them (not recorded which). The J gene is TRBJ2-3, the V gene TRBV20-1; D remains ambiguous. This sequence was found in an adult woman who had mild COVID-19 (a few samples of this study predate the infection). Cell type and time point are not known. CDR3 region: CSARGTLGSLSTDTQYF. CDR3 nucleotides: TGCAGTGCTAGAGGGACCCTGGGTAGCCTTAGCACAGATACGCAGTATTTT.